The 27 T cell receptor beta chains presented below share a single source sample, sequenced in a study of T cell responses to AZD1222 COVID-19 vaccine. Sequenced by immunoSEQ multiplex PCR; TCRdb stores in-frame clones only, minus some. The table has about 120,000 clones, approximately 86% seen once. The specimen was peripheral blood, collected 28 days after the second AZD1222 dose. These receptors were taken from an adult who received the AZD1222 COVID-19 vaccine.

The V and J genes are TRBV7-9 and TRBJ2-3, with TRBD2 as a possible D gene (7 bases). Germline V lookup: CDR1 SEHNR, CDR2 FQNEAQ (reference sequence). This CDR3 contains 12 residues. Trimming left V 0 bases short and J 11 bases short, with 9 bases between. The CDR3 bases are TGTGCCAGCAGCTTAGCGGGGGGGCGGCAGTATTTT. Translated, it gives CASSLAGGRQYF. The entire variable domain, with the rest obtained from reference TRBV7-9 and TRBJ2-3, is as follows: DTGVSQNPRHKITKRGQNVTFRCDPISEHNRLYWYRQTLGQGPEFLTYFQNEAQLEKSRLLSDRFSAERPKGSFSTLEIQRTEQGDSAMYLCASSLAGGRQYFGPGTRLTVL.

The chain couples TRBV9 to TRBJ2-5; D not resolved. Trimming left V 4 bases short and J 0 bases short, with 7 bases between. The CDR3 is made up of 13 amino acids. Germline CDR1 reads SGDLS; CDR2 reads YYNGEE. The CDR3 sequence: CASSPRNQETQYF. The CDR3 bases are TGTGCCAGCAGCCCCCGGAACCAAGAGACCCAGTACTTC.

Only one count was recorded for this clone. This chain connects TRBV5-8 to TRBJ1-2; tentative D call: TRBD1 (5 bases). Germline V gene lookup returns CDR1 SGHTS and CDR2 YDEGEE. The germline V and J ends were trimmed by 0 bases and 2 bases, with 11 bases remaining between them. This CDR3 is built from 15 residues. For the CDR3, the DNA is TGTGCCAGCAGCTTGGTGAGGGGTACGAACTATGGCTACACCTTC. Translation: CASSLVRGTNYGYTF. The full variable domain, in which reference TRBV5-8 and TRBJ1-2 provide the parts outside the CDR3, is EAGVTQSPTHLIKTRGQQATLRCSPISGHTSVYWYQQALGLGLQFLLWYDEGEERNRGNFPPRFSGRQFPNYSSELNVNALELEDSALYLCASSLVRGTNYGYTFGSGTRLTVV.

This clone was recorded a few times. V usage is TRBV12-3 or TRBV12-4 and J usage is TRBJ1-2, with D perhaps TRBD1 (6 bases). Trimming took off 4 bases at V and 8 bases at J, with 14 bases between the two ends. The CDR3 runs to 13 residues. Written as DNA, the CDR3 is TGTGCCAGCAGTTACAGGGTGGCCCGAGGCTACACCTTC. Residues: CASSYRVARGYTF.

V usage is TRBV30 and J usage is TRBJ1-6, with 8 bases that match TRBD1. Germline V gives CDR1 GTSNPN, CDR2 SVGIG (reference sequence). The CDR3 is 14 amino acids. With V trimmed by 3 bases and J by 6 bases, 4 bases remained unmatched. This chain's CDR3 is CAWRAGQGNSPLHF. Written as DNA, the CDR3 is TGTGCCTGGAGAGCTGGACAGGGTAATTCACCCCTCCACTTT.

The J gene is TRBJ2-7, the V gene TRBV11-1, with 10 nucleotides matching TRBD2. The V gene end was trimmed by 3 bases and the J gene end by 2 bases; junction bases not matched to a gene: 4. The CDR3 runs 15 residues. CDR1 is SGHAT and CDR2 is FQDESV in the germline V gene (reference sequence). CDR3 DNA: TGTGCCAGCAGCTTTACTAGCGGGGTGACCTACGAGCAGTACTTC. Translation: CASSFTSGVTYEQYF.

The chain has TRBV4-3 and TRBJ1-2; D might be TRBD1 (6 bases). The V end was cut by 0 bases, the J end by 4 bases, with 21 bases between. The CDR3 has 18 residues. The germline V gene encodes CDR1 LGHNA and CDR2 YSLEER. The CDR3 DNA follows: TGCGCCAGCAGCCAAGAGAGTTGGGGGGCGAAGGACCCCTATGGCTACACCTTC. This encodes CASSQESWGAKDPYGYTF.

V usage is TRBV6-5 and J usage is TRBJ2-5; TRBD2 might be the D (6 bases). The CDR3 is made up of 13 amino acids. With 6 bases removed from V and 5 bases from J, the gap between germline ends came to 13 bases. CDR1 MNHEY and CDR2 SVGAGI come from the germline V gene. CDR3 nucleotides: TGTGCCAGCAGAGGACCGCGGGACGAGACCCAGTACTTC. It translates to CASRGPRDETQYF.

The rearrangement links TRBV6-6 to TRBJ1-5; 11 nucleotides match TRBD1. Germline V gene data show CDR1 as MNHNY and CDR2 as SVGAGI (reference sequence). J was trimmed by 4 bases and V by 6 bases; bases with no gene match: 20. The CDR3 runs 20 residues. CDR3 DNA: TGTGCCAGCAGCGAGAAATCTACCGGGACAGGGGGTCATTGGAATCAGCCCCAGCATTTT. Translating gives CASSEKSTGTGGHWNQPQHF.

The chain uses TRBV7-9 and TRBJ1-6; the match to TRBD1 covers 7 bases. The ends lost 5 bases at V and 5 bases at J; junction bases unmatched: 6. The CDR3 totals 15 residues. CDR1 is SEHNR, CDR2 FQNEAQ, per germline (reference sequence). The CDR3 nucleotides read TGTGCCAGCAGCCCCAGGGGGACGAATAATTCACCCCTCCACTTT. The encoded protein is CASSPRGTNNSPLHF.

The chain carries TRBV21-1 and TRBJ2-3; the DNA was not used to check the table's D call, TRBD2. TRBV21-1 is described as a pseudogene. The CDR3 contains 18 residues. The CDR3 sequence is CASSKLTAGGPDTDTQYF. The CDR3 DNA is TGTGCCAGCAGCAAATTGACAGCGGGGGGGCCGGACACAGATACGCAGTATTTT.

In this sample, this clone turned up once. The CDR3 loop reads CASRPTATYEQYF. DNA of the CDR3: TGTGCCAGCAGACCGACTGCAACCTACGAGCAGTACTTC. This chain joins TRBV6-5 and TRBJ2-7; D remains ambiguous. Germline V gene lookup returns CDR1 MNHEY and CDR2 SVGAGI. V gave up 6 bases and J gave up 2 bases, with 11 bases separating them. CDR3 size: 13 residues.

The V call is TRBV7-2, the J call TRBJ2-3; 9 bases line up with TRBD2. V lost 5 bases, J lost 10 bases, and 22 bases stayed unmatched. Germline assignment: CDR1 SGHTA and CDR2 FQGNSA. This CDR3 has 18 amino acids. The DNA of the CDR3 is TGTGCCAGCAGCCCCCCGGGGGTAGCGGGGGCCCGGTTTAGTTCGCAGTATTTT. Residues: CASSPPGVAGARFSSQYF.

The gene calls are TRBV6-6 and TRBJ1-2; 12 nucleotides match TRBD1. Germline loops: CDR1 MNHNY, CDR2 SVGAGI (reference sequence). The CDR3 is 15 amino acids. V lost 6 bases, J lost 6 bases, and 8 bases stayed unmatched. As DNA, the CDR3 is TGTGCCAGCAGGCGGGGGGGACAGGGGGCGGATGGCTACACCTTC. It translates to CASRRGGQGADGYTF.

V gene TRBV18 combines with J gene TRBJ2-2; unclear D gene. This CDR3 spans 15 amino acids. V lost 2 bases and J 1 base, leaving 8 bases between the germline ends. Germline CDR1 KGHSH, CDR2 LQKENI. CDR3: CASSPADGNTGELFF. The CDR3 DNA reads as TGTGCCAGCTCACCAGCGGACGGGAACACCGGGGAGCTGTTTTTT.

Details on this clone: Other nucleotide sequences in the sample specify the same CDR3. The CDR3: CATSRGAGSTDTQYF. The CDR3 coding sequence is TGTGCCACCAGCAGAGGAGCCGGGAGCACAGATACGCAGTATTTT. The rearrangement links TRBV15 to TRBJ2-3; D call uncertain. The germline V gene encodes CDR1 LNHNV and CDR2 YYDKDF (reference sequence). With 1 base removed from V and 0 bases from J, the gap between germline ends came to 8 bases. The CDR3 consists of 15 residues.

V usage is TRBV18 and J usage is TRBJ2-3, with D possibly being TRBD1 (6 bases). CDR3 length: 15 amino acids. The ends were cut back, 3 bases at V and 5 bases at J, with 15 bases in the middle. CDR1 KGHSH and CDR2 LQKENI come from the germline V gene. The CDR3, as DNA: TGTGCCAGCTCACCCCGGGACACCGCCGGAGATACGCAGTATTTT. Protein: CASSPRDTAGDTQYF.

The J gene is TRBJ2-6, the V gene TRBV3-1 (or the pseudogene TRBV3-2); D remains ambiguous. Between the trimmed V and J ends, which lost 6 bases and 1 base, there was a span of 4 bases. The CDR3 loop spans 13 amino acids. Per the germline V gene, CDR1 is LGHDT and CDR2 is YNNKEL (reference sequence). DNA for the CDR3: TGTGCCAGCAGGGTATCTGGGGCCAACGTCCTGACTTTC. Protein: CASRVSGANVLTF.

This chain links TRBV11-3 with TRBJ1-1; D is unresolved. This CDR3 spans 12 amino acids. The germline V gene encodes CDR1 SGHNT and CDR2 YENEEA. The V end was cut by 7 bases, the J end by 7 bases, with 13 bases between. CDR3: CASTMNPLEAFF. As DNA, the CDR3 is TGTGCCAGCACGATGAACCCCCTTGAAGCTTTCTTT.

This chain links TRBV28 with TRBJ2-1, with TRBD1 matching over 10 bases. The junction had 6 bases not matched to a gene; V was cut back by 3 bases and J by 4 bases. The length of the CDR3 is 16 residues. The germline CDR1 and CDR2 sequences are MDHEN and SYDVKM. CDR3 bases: TGTGCCAGCAGTTTTCGAGGGACAGGGGAATACAATGAGCAGTTCTTC. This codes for CASSFRGTGEYNEQFF.

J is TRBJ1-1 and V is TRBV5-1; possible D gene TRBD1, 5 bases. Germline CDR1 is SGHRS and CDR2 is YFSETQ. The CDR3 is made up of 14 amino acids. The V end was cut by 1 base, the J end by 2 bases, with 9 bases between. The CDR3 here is CASSLQGDNTEAFF. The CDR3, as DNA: TGCGCCAGCAGCTTGCAGGGCGATAACACTGAAGCTTTCTTT. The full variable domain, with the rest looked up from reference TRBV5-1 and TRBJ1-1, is KAGVTQTPRYLIKTRGQQVTLSCSPISGHRSVSWYQQTPGQGLQFLFEYFSETQRNKGNFPGRFSGRQFSNSRSEMNVSTLELGDSALYLCASSLQGDNTEAFFGQGTRLTVV.

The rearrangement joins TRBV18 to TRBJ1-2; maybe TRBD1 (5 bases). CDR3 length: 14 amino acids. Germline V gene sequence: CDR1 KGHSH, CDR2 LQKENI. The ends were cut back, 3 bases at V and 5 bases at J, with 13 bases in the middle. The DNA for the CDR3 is TGTGCCAGCTCACCTCCGGGACTGAGATATGGCTACACCTTC. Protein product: CASSPPGLRYGYTF.

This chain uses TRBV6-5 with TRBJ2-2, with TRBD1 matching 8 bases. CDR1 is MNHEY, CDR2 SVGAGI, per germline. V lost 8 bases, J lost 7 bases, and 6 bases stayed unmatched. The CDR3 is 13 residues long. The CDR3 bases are TGTGCCAGCTTCAGGGGGCTTGGCGGGGAGCTGTTTTTT. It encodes CASFRGLGGELFF.

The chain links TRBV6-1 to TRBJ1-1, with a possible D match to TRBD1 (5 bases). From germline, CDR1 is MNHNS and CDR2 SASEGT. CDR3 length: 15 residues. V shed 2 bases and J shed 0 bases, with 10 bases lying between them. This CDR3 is CASSELGVMNTEAFF. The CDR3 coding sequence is TGTGCCAGCAGTGAATTGGGGGTGATGAACACTGAAGCTTTCTTT.

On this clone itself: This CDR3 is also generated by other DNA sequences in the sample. The CDR3 region is CASSQGGVGNQPQHF. The CDR3 DNA reads TGTGCCAGCAGCCAAGGTGGGGTGGGCAATCAGCCCCAGCATTTT. V usage is TRBV7-2 and J usage is TRBJ1-5, with D unresolved. Germline CDR1 reads SGHTA; CDR2 reads FQGNSA. Between the trimmed V and J ends, which lost 5 bases and 2 bases, there was a span of 13 bases. The CDR3 length is 15 residues.

The DNA for the CDR3 is TGTGCCAGTAGCCTCGGGACGGAAGACTATGGCTACACCTTC. It specifies CASSLGTEDYGYTF. V and J are TRBV19 and TRBJ1-2, with a weak D call TRBD1 (5 bases). Trimming took 6 bases from V and 3 from J, leaving 14 bases between them. This CDR3 is built from 14 residues. Per the germline V gene, CDR1 is LNHDA and CDR2 is SQIVND (reference sequence).

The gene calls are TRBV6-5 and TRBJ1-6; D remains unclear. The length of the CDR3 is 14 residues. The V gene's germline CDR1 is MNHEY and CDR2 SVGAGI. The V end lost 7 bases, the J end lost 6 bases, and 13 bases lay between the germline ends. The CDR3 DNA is TGTGCCAGCACGACCAGGAGCTTTAATTCACCCCTCCACTTT. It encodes CASTTRSFNSPLHF.